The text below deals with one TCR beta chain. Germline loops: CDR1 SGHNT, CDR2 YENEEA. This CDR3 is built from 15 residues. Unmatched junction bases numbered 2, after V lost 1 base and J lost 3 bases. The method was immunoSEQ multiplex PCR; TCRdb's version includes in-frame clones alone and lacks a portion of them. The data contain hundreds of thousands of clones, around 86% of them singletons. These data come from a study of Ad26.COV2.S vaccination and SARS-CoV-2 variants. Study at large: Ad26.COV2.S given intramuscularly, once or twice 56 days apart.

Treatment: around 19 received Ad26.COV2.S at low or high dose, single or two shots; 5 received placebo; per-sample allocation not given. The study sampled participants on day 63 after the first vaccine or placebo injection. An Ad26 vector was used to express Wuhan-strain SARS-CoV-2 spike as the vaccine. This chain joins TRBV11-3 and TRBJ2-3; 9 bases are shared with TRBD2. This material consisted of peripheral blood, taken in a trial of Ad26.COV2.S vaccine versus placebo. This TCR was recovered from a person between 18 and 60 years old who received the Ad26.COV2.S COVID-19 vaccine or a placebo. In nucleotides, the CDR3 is TGTGCCAGCAGCTTAGTGGCGGGGGGGACAGATACGCAGTATTTT. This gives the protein CASSLVAGGTDTQYF.